The present entry profiles one T cell receptor beta chain with its context. Original data processing: Nucleated cell number was recorded as an estimate derived from reference gene primer amplification. This table comes from immunoSEQ multiplex PCR, and its TCRdb copy is limited to in-frame clones, with some not included. That table is the source of V, J and clone size, and D and trimming were worked out from the DNA. The top ten clones hold roughly 3.9% of a sample with 70,000 or so clones, approximately 90% of them seen once. This sample was taken from a study of blood T cell repertoires in COVID-19. Across the study: Collection of acute and convalescent COVID-19 samples took place in the United States, Italy and Spain.

Sequenced material: peripheral blood. This receptor was obtained from a man between 65 and 80 years old with active COVID-19.

CDR3 bases: TGTGCCAGCTCACCCGACGACAGGAGAAACTATGGCTACACCTTC. Its protein product is CASSPDDRRNYGYTF. J is TRBJ1-2 and V is TRBV18; a weak D match, TRBD1 (6 bases). The germline gives CDR1 KGHSH, CDR2 LQKENI. Trimming shortened V by 3 bases and J by 2 bases, and 13 bases separated the two germline ends. The CDR3 runs to 15 residues.